One and the same sample provided the 2 T cell receptor beta chains below, sequenced in a study of blood T cell repertoires in COVID-19. Here immunoSEQ multiplex PCR was the method, and the copy in TCRdb shows in-frame clones only, minus some. The sample holds 60,000 to 75,000 clones, over 70% seen once. The source material was peripheral blood. The receptors shown here come from a man between 50 and 59 years old with active COVID-19.

The CDR3 sequence: CASSQERGNTIYF. DNA for the CDR3: TGTGCCAGCAGCCAAGAGAGAGGAAACACCATATATTTT. V usage is TRBV4-2 and J usage is TRBJ1-3, with D hard to call. Trimming pared 0 bases from V and 4 bases from J, leaving 4 bases between. The V gene's germline CDR1 is LGHNA and CDR2 YNFKEQ. This CDR3 region has 13 residues.

The chain carries TRBV19 and TRBJ1-5; D possibly corresponds to TRBD1 (6 bases). This CDR3 has 15 residues. V lost 6 bases, J lost 10 bases, and 22 bases lay in between. The germline CDR1 and CDR2 sequences are LNHDA and SQIVND (reference sequence). In nucleotides, the CDR3 is TGTGCCAGTAGGCTCCAAGGGGGAGAGTGGGAACCCCAGCATTTT. As protein: CASRLQGGEWEPQHF.